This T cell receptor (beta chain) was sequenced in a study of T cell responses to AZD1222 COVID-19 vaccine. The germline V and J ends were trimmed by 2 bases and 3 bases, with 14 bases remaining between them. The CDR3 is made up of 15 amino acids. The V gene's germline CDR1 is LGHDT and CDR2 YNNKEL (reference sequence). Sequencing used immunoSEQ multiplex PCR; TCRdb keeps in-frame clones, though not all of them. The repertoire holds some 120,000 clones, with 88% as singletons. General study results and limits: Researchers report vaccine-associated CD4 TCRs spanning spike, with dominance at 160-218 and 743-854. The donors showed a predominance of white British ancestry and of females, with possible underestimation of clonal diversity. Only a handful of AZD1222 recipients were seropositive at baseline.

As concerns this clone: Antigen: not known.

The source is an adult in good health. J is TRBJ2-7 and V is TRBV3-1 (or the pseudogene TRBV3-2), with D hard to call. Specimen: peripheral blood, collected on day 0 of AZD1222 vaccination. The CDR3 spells CASSQSLSPRYEQYF. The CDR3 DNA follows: TGTGCCAGCAGCCAATCGCTTTCTCCCCGCTACGAGCAGTACTTC.